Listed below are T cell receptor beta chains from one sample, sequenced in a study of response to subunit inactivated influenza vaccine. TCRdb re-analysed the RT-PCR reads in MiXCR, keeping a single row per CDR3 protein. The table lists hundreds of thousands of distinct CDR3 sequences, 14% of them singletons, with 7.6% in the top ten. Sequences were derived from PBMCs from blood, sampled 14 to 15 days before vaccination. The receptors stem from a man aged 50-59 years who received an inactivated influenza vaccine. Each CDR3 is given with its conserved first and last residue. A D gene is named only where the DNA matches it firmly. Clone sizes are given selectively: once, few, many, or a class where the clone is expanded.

CDR3 protein: CSAVRGVRGSNEQFF
CDR3 DNA: TGCAGCGCCGTGAGGGGGGTAAGAGGTTCCAATGAGCAGTTCTTC
V gene: TRBV29-1
D gene: -
CDR3 length: 15
J gene: TRBJ2-1
clone size: many

CDR3 protein: CASSLDGGHQPQHF
CDR3 DNA: TGTGCCAGCAGCTTAGATGGAGGCCATCAGCCCCAGCATTTT
V gene: TRBV7-9
D gene: -
CDR3 length: 14
J gene: TRBJ1-5
clone size: few

CDR3 protein: CASSQETLGSLNTQYF
CDR3 DNA: TGCGCCAGCAGCCAAGAAACGCTCGGGAGCCTGAATACGCAGTATTTT
V gene: TRBV4-3
D gene: -
CDR3 length: 16
J gene: TRBJ2-3
clone size: few

CDR3 protein: CASSLRGGSGYTF
CDR3 DNA: TGTGCCAGCAGTTTACGAGGGGGGAGTGGCTACACCTTC
V gene: TRBV12-3/TRBV12-4
D gene: -
CDR3 length: 13
J gene: TRBJ1-2
clone size: few

CDR3 protein: CSVAGLAIGEKLFF
CDR3 DNA: TGCAGTGTGGCAGGGTTAGCAATAGGGGAAAAACTGTTTTTT
V gene: TRBV29-1
D gene: -
CDR3 length: 14
J gene: TRBJ1-4
clone size: -

CDR3 protein: CASSSLGRTTNEKLFF
CDR3 DNA: TGTGCCAGCAGCTCCCTCGGACGGACAACTAATGAAAAACTGTTTTTT
V gene: TRBV7-2
D gene: -
CDR3 length: 16
J gene: TRBJ1-4
clone size: -

CDR3 protein: CATQQQETQYF
CDR3 DNA: TGTGCCACCCAGCAGCAAGAGACCCAGTACTTC
V gene: TRBV10-3
D gene: -
CDR3 length: 11
J gene: TRBJ2-5
clone size: -

CDR3 protein: CATSSPQGQQFF
CDR3 DNA: TGTGCCACCAGCAGTCCACAGGGACAGCAGTTCTTC
V gene: TRBV15
D gene: -
CDR3 length: 12
J gene: TRBJ2-1
clone size: -

CDR3 protein: CSARAWDRGYEQYF
CDR3 DNA: TGCAGTGCTAGAGCCTGGGACAGGGGTTACGAGCAGTACTTC
V gene: TRBV20-1
D gene: TRBD1
CDR3 length: 14
J gene: TRBJ2-7
clone size: -

CDR3 protein: CASSSNTGSGEQYF
CDR3 DNA: TGTGCCAGCAGTTCTAACACAGGGTCGGGCGAGCAGTACTTC
V gene: TRBV7-7
D gene: -
CDR3 length: 14
J gene: TRBJ2-7
clone size: many

CDR3 protein: CASSQGIWGNTEAFF
CDR3 DNA: TGTGCCAGCAGCCAAGGGATCTGGGGGAACACTGAAGCTTTCTTT
V gene: TRBV4-2
D gene: -
CDR3 length: 15
J gene: TRBJ1-1
clone size: once

CDR3 protein: CSVTTGGREKLFF
CDR3 DNA: TGCAGCGTTACCACAGGGGGCCGCGAAAAACTGTTTTTT
V gene: TRBV29-1
D gene: TRBD1
CDR3 length: 13
J gene: TRBJ1-4
clone size: few

CDR3 protein: CSAKTSSSGQYF
CDR3 DNA: TGCAGTGCAAAGACTAGTAGTTCCGGGCAGTACTTC
V gene: TRBV20-1
D gene: -
CDR3 length: 12
J gene: TRBJ2-7
clone size: -

CDR3 protein: CASSLRPGQGNNEQFF
CDR3 DNA: TGCGCCAGCAGCTTGCGGCCGGGACAGGGAAACAATGAGCAGTTCTTC
V gene: TRBV5-1
D gene: TRBD1
CDR3 length: 16
J gene: TRBJ2-1
clone size: -

CDR3 protein: CSGLGWTSGGSTDTQYF
CDR3 DNA: TGCAGCGGACTCGGCTGGACTAGCGGTGGTAGCACAGATACGCAGTATTTT
V gene: TRBV29-1
D gene: TRBD2
CDR3 length: 17
J gene: TRBJ2-3
clone size: -

CDR3 protein: CASSAETGLEAFF
CDR3 DNA: TGCGCCAGCAGCGCAGAGACAGGGCTGGAAGCTTTCTTT
V gene: TRBV5-1
D gene: TRBD1
CDR3 length: 13
J gene: TRBJ1-1
clone size: many

CDR3 protein: CAISDPGLAGTSTDTQYF
CDR3 DNA: TGTGCCATCAGTGACCCGGGACTAGCGGGGACTAGCACAGATACGCAGTATTTT
V gene: TRBV10-3
D gene: TRBD2
CDR3 length: 18
J gene: TRBJ2-3
clone size: -

CDR3 protein: CSARAGTETNEQYF
CDR3 DNA: TGCAGTGCTAGAGCGGGGACAGAGACTAACGAGCAGTACTTC
V gene: TRBV20-1
D gene: TRBD1
CDR3 length: 14
J gene: TRBJ2-7
clone size: -

CDR3 protein: CASSPGGTSYEQYF
CDR3 DNA: TGTGCCAGCAGCCCCGGCGGGACATCCTACGAGCAGTACTTC
V gene: TRBV6-1
D gene: -
CDR3 length: 14
J gene: TRBJ2-7
clone size: -

CDR3 protein: CATSTYQGVDTQYF
CDR3 DNA: TGTGCCACCAGCACCTACCAGGGAGTGGATACGCAGTATTTT
V gene: TRBV15
D gene: -
CDR3 length: 14
J gene: TRBJ2-3
clone size: -

CDR3 protein: CASSQVGIGNQPQHF
CDR3 DNA: TGCGCCAGCAGCCAAGTGGGGATTGGCAATCAGCCCCAGCATTTT
V gene: TRBV4-1
D gene: -
CDR3 length: 15
J gene: TRBJ1-5
clone size: few

CDR3 protein: CASSVRDRDNSPLHF
CDR3 DNA: TGTGCCAGCAGTGTCCGGGACAGAGATAATTCACCCCTCCACTTT
V gene: TRBV12-3/TRBV12-4
D gene: TRBD1
CDR3 length: 15
J gene: TRBJ1-6
clone size: few

CDR3 protein: CASSLESGANVLTF
CDR3 DNA: TGTGCCAGCAGCTTAGAATCTGGGGCCAACGTCCTGACTTTC
V gene: TRBV7-2
D gene: -
CDR3 length: 14
J gene: TRBJ2-6
clone size: many

CDR3 protein: CASSYGGSGNIQYF
CDR3 DNA: TGTGCCAGCAGTTACGGCGGGTCCGGAAACATTCAGTACTTC
V gene: TRBV6-2/TRBV6-3
D gene: -
CDR3 length: 14
J gene: TRBJ2-4
clone size: -

CDR3 protein: CASSQDLGSYQPQHF
CDR3 DNA: TGTGCCAGCAGCCAAGATCTGGGCAGTTATCAGCCCCAGCATTTT
V gene: TRBV4-2
D gene: -
CDR3 length: 15
J gene: TRBJ1-5
clone size: few

CDR3 protein: CASSTNWQETQYF
CDR3 DNA: TGTGCCAGCAGCACTAATTGGCAAGAGACCCAGTACTTC
V gene: TRBV11-1
D gene: -
CDR3 length: 13
J gene: TRBJ2-5
clone size: -

CDR3 protein: CASSPGLAAFPDTQYF
CDR3 DNA: TGCGCCAGCAGCCCTGGACTAGCGGCTTTTCCAGATACGCAGTATTTT
V gene: TRBV5-1
D gene: TRBD2
CDR3 length: 16
J gene: TRBJ2-3
clone size: few

CDR3 protein: CSARDPRLAGGREQFF
CDR3 DNA: TGCAGTGCTAGAGATCCCCGTCTAGCGGGGGGGAGGGAGCAGTTCTTC
V gene: TRBV20-1
D gene: TRBD2
CDR3 length: 16
J gene: TRBJ2-1
clone size: -

CDR3 protein: CSARTGLNTGELFF
CDR3 DNA: TGCAGTGCTAGAACAGGGCTTAACACCGGGGAGCTGTTTTTT
V gene: TRBV20-1
D gene: -
CDR3 length: 14
J gene: TRBJ2-2
clone size: many

CDR3 protein: CASSRTAATNEKLFF
CDR3 DNA: TGTGCCAGCAGTCGGACAGCCGCAACTAATGAAAAACTGTTTTTT
V gene: TRBV27
D gene: -
CDR3 length: 15
J gene: TRBJ1-4
clone size: many

CDR3 protein: CASSARPSSGGHEQFF
CDR3 DNA: TGTGCCAGCAGCGCAAGACCGTCTAGCGGGGGGCATGAGCAGTTCTTC
V gene: TRBV7-2
D gene: TRBD2
CDR3 length: 16
J gene: TRBJ2-1
clone size: few

CDR3 protein: CASSFLSDGGTSSYEQYF
CDR3 DNA: TGTGCCAGCAGTTTTCTCTCCGATGGGGGAACTAGCTCCTACGAGCAGTACTTC
V gene: TRBV28
D gene: -
CDR3 length: 18
J gene: TRBJ2-7
clone size: many

CDR3 protein: CASGQDIGQGLTDTQYF
CDR3 DNA: TGTGCTAGTGGCCAAGATATAGGACAGGGCCTCACAGATACGCAGTATTTT
V gene: TRBV12-5
D gene: TRBD1
CDR3 length: 17
J gene: TRBJ2-3
clone size: -